Each of the 27 T cell receptor beta chains below was sequenced from the same sample in a study of shared clonotypes between healthy human individuals. Naive CD8 cells lacked CD45RO and underwent positive selection for CCR7, leaving out terminally differentiated effector memory CD45RA+ cells. The data were produced by immunoSEQ multiplex PCR, yet TCRdb's version contains in-frame clones alone and is incomplete. The sample contains more than 500,000 clones, approximately 95% of which appear only once. Input material: naive CD8+ T cells sorted from blood. The receptors come from a woman in her twenties or thirties in good health.

V gene TRBV10-1 combines with J gene TRBJ2-3; perhaps TRBD2 as D (5 bases). CDR1 is WNHNN, CDR2 SYGVQD, per germline (reference sequence). The CDR3 is 14 amino acids. Trimming removed 5 bases from V and 6 bases from J, with 15 bases in between. The DNA for the CDR3 is TGCGCCAGCAGTAGCCTCCCCGGGGTTGATACGCAGTATTTT. Encoded protein: CASSSLPGVDTQYF.

Notes on this clone: This same CDR3 is encoded by further DNA sequences in the sample. The chain is built from TRBV7-9 and TRBJ2-7, with 9 bases fitting TRBD1. Trimming removed 3 bases from V and 3 bases from J; junction bases left unmatched: 6. The CDR3 has 15 residues. CDR1 is SEHNR and CDR2 is FQNEAQ in the germline V gene (reference sequence). The CDR3 spells CASSLGQGVFYEQYF. CDR3 nucleotide sequence: TGTGCCAGCAGCTTGGGACAGGGAGTCTTCTACGAGCAGTACTTC.

V usage is TRBV7-9 and J usage is TRBJ1-1; D is unclear. The CDR3 has 11 residues. Per germline, CDR1 SEHNR and CDR2 FQNEAQ (reference sequence). The V and J ends lost 4 bases and 4 bases respectively, with 4 bases between them. Here the CDR3 DNA reads TGTGCCAGCAGCTACAGCACTGAAGCTTTCTTT. Its protein product is CASSYSTEAFF.

This chain links TRBV11-2 with TRBJ2-7; D is ambiguous. From germline, CDR1 is SGHAT and CDR2 FQNNGV. V was clipped by 1 base and J by 4 bases, with 8 bases between them. This CDR3 has 13 amino acids. CDR3 in DNA: TGTGCCAGCAGCTTAGGCAGCTATTACGAGCAGTACTTC. Translation gives CASSLGSYYEQYF.

The V call is TRBV11-2, the J call TRBJ2-7; 14 bases match TRBD2. The CDR3 is 17 residues long. The germline CDR1 and CDR2 sequences are SGHAT and FQNNGV. J gave up 4 bases and V 5 bases, and 10 bases lay outside the gene matches. Written as DNA, the CDR3 is TGTGCCAGCAGCCACCAAGGACTAGCGGGAGGCGGATACGAGCAGTACTTC. The encoded protein is CASSHQGLAGGGYEQYF.

The rearrangement joins TRBV19 to TRBJ2-1, with 7 nucleotides matching TRBD1. The CDR3 covers 15 residues. V shed 2 bases and J 7 bases; nucleotides not matched to a gene: 8. The germline gives CDR1 LNHDA, CDR2 SQIVND (reference sequence). The DNA for the CDR3 is TGTGCCAGTAGTATAATCCCGGGACAGCATAATGAGCAGTTCTTC. The encoded protein is CASSIIPGQHNEQFF.

In its sample, this clone was seen once. Other DNA sequences of this sample code for an identical CDR3. The chain joins TRBV6-5 to TRBJ2-7, with 11 nucleotides matching TRBD2. This CDR3 contains 15 residues. Trimming took 2 bases from V and 3 from J; bases not matched to a gene: 3. From germline, CDR1 is MNHEY and CDR2 SVGAGI. CDR3 loop: CASSYGTSGFYEQYF. The CDR3 nucleotides are TGTGCCAGCAGTTACGGGACTAGCGGTTTCTACGAGCAGTACTTC.

Comment on this clone: Additional DNA sequences in this sample encode the identical CDR3. The J gene is TRBJ1-1, the V gene TRBV29-1; D unresolved. Germline CDR1 and CDR2: SQVTM and ANQGSEA. The CDR3 is made up of 11 amino acids. The V end lost 6 bases, the J end lost 1 base, and 6 bases lay between the germline ends. CDR3 coding DNA: TGCAGCGTCGTAGAGAACACTGAAGCTTTCTTT. It translates to CSVVENTEAFF.

This clone occurred once. V is TRBV25-1 and J is TRBJ2-7; no firm D call. Germline CDR1 MGHDK, CDR2 SYGVNS. V gave up 6 bases and J gave up 2 bases, with 17 bases separating them. CDR3 length equals 15 residues. The CDR3 DNA reads TGTGCCAGCAGCGACTGGGATTCTCCTACCTACGAGCAGTACTTC. This gives the protein CASSDWDSPTYEQYF.

This clone was detected only once. The chain couples TRBV28 to TRBJ2-2; 8 bases are a match to TRBD1. The CDR3 runs to 15 residues. Trimming cost V 7 bases and J 4 bases; bases outside gene matches: 8. The germline CDR1 and CDR2 sequences are MDHEN and SYDVKM. In DNA form, the CDR3 reads TGTGCCAGCACTTGGACAGGGATGATCACCGGGGAGCTGTTTTTT. Amino acid sequence: CASTWTGMITGELFF.

This clone was seen just once. The chain combines TRBV5-4 with TRBJ2-7; D call uncertain. The CDR3 runs to 13 residues. The germline gives CDR1 SGHNT, CDR2 YYREEE (reference sequence). Trimming pared 1 base from V and 5 bases from J, leaving 10 bases between. The CDR3: CASSLMPPDEQYF. In DNA form, the CDR3 reads TGTGCCAGCAGCTTGATGCCGCCGGACGAGCAGTACTTC. Full variable domain (remainder filled in from reference TRBV5-4 and TRBJ2-7): ETGVTQSPTHLIKTRGQQVTLRCSSQSGHNTVSWYQQALGQGPQFIFQYYREEENGRGNFPPRFSGLQFPNYSSELNVNALELDDSALYLCASSLMPPDEQYFGPGTRLTVT.

The chain joins TRBV5-8 to TRBJ2-1, with TRBD2 matching over 10 bases. CDR1 is SGHTS, CDR2 YDEGEE, per germline. After removal of 8 bases from V and 8 bases from J, the junction contained 13 bases not matched to a gene. The CDR3 totals 15 residues. CDR3 nucleotide sequence: TGTGCCAGGCATTTAAGCGGGAGGGCGGTACATGAGCAGTTCTTC. This gives the protein CARHLSGRAVHEQFF.

Here the CDR3 DNA reads TGTGCCAGCAGTTCGATACAGGAACACAATCAGCCCCAGCATTTT. Its protein product is CASSSIQEHNQPQHF. V gene TRBV6-5 combines with J gene TRBJ1-5, with D possibly TRBD1 on 5 matching bases. The CDR3 has 15 residues. CDR1 MNHEY and CDR2 SVGAGI come from the germline V gene. The V and J ends lost 4 bases and 3 bases respectively, with 13 bases between them.

The J gene is TRBJ2-7, the V gene TRBV11-2; TRBD2 is a possible D gene (5 bases). There are 15 residues in the CDR3. V shed 1 base and J shed 6 bases, with 16 bases lying between them. Germline CDR1 SGHAT, CDR2 FQNNGV. The CDR3 region is CASSLGSARRGEQYF. In DNA form, the CDR3 reads TGTGCCAGCAGCTTAGGGTCAGCGAGACGGGGCGAGCAGTACTTC.

The table lists this clone with a count of one. This chain links TRBV6-1 with TRBJ2-7; maybe TRBD2 (5 bases). Looked up from germline, CDR1 is MNHNS and CDR2 is SASEGT. This CDR3 has 16 amino acids. Deletions cut 4 bases from V and 0 bases from J, with 16 bases between. The CDR3 sequence: CASSVPRVLSSYEQYF. Here the CDR3 DNA reads TGTGCCAGCAGTGTTCCGCGGGTTCTGAGCTCCTACGAGCAGTACTTC.

This chain uses TRBV11-2 with TRBJ2-1; no definite D call. Germline CDR1 is SGHAT and CDR2 is FQNNGV. The CDR3 has 16 amino acids. V lost 1 base and J lost 5, with 15 bases in between. In nucleotides, the CDR3 is TGTGCCAGCAGCTTAGCCCACGTTGAGGCAAACAATGAGCAGTTCTTC. Translated: CASSLAHVEANNEQFF.

This chain uses TRBV4-1 with TRBJ1-1; D gene ambiguous. V was clipped by 0 bases and J by 0 bases, with 11 bases between them. The CDR3 has 16 residues. Per germline, CDR1 MGHRA and CDR2 YSYEKL. Here the CDR3 DNA reads TGCGCCAGCAGCCAAGAAGGTGGGAATTTGAACACTGAAGCTTTCTTT. Amino acids: CASSQEGGNLNTEAFF.

The chain joins TRBV5-1 to TRBJ2-7; 11 bases are a match to TRBD2. Germline V gene sequence: CDR1 SGHRS, CDR2 YFSETQ. V was pared by 0 bases and J by 4 bases, with 9 bases of the junction left unmatched. CDR3 length: 17 residues. CDR3 loop: CASSLGLAGLGTYEQYF. The CDR3 DNA reads as TGCGCCAGCAGCTTGGGACTAGCGGGACTTGGGACTTACGAGCAGTACTTC.

The CDR3 reads CASSPVQESVEYGYTF. The CDR3 nucleotides are TGTGCCAGCAGCCCCGTACAGGAGTCAGTGGAGTATGGCTACACCTTC. This sequence joins TRBV5-6 and TRBJ1-2; D perhaps matches TRBD1 (5 bases). This CDR3 is 16 amino acids long. The germline V gene encodes CDR1 SGHDT and CDR2 YYEEEE. Trimming removed 4 bases from V and 5 bases from J, with 21 bases in between. Filled out from reference TRBV5-6 and TRBJ1-2, the complete variable domain reads DAGVTQSPTHLIKTRGQQVTLRCSPKSGHDTVSWYQQALGQGPQFIFQYYEEEERQRGNFPDRFSGHQFPNYSSELNVNALLLGDSALYLCASSPVQESVEYGYTFGSGTRLTVV.

The chain combines TRBV27 with TRBJ1-1, with D possibly TRBD1 on 6 matching bases. The CDR3 covers 14 residues. CDR1 is MNHEY, CDR2 SMNVEV, per germline (reference sequence). Trimming removed 5 bases from V and 2 bases from J, with 12 bases in between. The CDR3 sequence: CASSAIGGNTEAFF. DNA of the CDR3: TGTGCCAGCAGTGCGATAGGGGGAAACACTGAAGCTTTCTTT.

The genes are TRBV19 and TRBJ2-7; 8 nucleotides agree with TRBD2. Germline CDR1 LNHDA, CDR2 SQIVND (reference sequence). CDR3 length: 14 residues. V was pared by 6 bases and J by 1 base, with 5 bases of the junction left unmatched. Here the CDR3 reads CASSPSGRSYEQYF. The DNA of the CDR3 is TGTGCCAGTAGCCCTAGCGGGCGATCCTACGAGCAGTACTTC.

The gene calls are TRBV28 and TRBJ2-1; the match to TRBD2 covers 10 bases. Germline V gene sequence: CDR1 MDHEN, CDR2 SYDVKM. There are 16 residues in the CDR3. Trimming removed 0 bases from V and 4 bases from J; junction bases left unmatched: 3. The CDR3: CASSLWEREGYNEQFF. The CDR3 nucleotides are TGTGCCAGCAGTTTATGGGAGCGGGAGGGTTACAATGAGCAGTTCTTC.

The chain employs TRBV11-2 and TRBJ2-1; 7 nucleotides line up with TRBD1. The CDR3 contains 14 residues. Losses at the gene ends were 5 bases for V and 6 bases for J; bases not matched to a gene: 7. Per germline, CDR1 SGHAT and CDR2 FQNNGV. The CDR3 loop reads CASSPNRGGNEQFF. CDR3 DNA sequence: TGTGCCAGCAGCCCCAACAGGGGCGGCAATGAGCAGTTCTTC. Drawing the rest from reference TRBV11-2 and TRBJ2-1, the complete variable domain is EAGVAQSPRYKIIEKRQSVAFWCNPISGHATLYWYQQILGQGPKLLIQFQNNGVVDDSQLPKDRFSAERLKGVDSTLKIQPAKLEDSAVYLCASSPNRGGNEQFFGPGTRLTVL.

The rearrangement joins TRBV27 to TRBJ2-3; 11 bases are shared with TRBD2. The CDR3 is 14 residues long. CDR1 and CDR2 (germline): MNHEY, SMNVEV (reference sequence). Unmatched junction bases numbered 6, after V lost 5 bases and J lost 8 bases. CDR3 loop: CASSILAGARTQYF. The CDR3 DNA reads TGTGCCAGCAGTATACTAGCGGGAGCGCGTACGCAGTATTTT.

V is TRBV11-2 and J is TRBJ1-2; 7 bases fit TRBD1. V shed 5 bases, J shed 0 bases, and the junction held 12 bases outside the gene matches. This CDR3 comprises 17 residues. Germline CDR1 is SGHAT and CDR2 is FQNNGV. The CDR3 here is CASSPQPTGPTNYGYTF. DNA of the CDR3: TGTGCCAGCAGCCCCCAACCGACAGGGCCGACTAACTATGGCTACACCTTC.

The chain combines TRBV29-1 with TRBJ2-7; TRBD1 matches at 9 bases. The CDR3 extends over 12 amino acids. The trim removed 3 bases at V and 6 bases at J, leaving 3 bases unmatched. Germline lookup yields CDR1 SQVTM and CDR2 ANQGSEA. CDR3 loop: CSVDRQGGEQYF. CDR3 nucleotide sequence: TGCAGCGTTGACAGACAGGGGGGCGAGCAGTACTTC.

The chain employs TRBV7-9 and TRBJ1-1; no clear D gene. V dropped 0 bases and J dropped 5 bases, with 7 bases sitting between them. Germline values: CDR1 SEHNR, CDR2 FQNEAQ (reference sequence). CDR3 length: 13 residues. CDR3 in DNA: TGTGCCAGCAGCTTAGCGCAGAAGACTGAAGCTTTCTTT. Amino acid sequence: CASSLAQKTEAFF. Combining the CDR3 with reference TRBV7-9 and TRBJ1-1 gives the whole variable domain DTGVSQNPRHKITKRGQNVTFRCDPISEHNRLYWYRQTLGQGPEFLTYFQNEAQLEKSRLLSDRFSAERPKGSFSTLEIQRTEQGDSAMYLCASSLAQKTEAFFGQGTRLTVV.